Below, 10 T cell receptor beta chains from the same sample are listed, as sequenced in a study of blood T cells in healthy people across ages. With a J-beta primer mix and a sample-barcoded 5' primer, a second PCR ran 7 to 11 cycles. TCRdb ran MiXCR on the 5' RACE reads and lists one entry per CDR3 protein. Of more than 650,000 distinct CDR3 sequences detected, approximately 24% appear once; the ten largest clones hold about 3%. These data were also filed under a second study, of T cells of mothers and their children.

The material sequenced was blood. The receptors derive from a boy aged 5-17 years in good health.

The table lists this clonotype with a few counts. The genes are TRBV6-5 and TRBJ1-4; perhaps TRBD1 as D (6 bases). With 7 bases removed from V and 5 bases from J, the gap between germline ends came to 17 bases. The CDR3 is 15 residues long. Germline V gene sequence: CDR1 MNHEY, CDR2 SVGAGI. This CDR3 is CASTLGRGLNEKLFF. The DNA of the CDR3 is TGTGCCAGCACCCTAGGTCGGGGGCTCAATGAAAAACTGTTTTTT.

The chain recombines TRBV7-9 with TRBJ1-4, with D perhaps matching TRBD1 (5 bases). Germline V gene sequence: CDR1 SEHNR, CDR2 FQNEAQ (reference sequence). The germline V and J ends were trimmed by 3 bases and 7 bases, with 12 bases remaining between them. CDR3 length equals 14 residues. CDR3 nucleotide sequence: TGTGCCAGCAGCTTGGGAGGGACCGGTGAAAAACTGTTTTTT. Translation: CASSLGGTGEKLFF.

There are a few counts of this clonotype. The V call is TRBV7-9, the J call TRBJ1-5, with D possibly TRBD1 on 5 matching bases. This CDR3 is 13 amino acids long. In germline, CDR1 is SEHNR, CDR2 FQNEAQ (reference sequence). V lost 3 bases and J lost 5, with 8 bases in between. The CDR3: CASSLGTDQPQHF. The CDR3 DNA is TGTGCCAGCAGCTTGGGGACGGATCAGCCCCAGCATTTT.

The CDR3 is CASGILGGSYGYTF. In nucleotides, the CDR3 is TGTGCCAGCGGCATCCTAGGGGGATCCTATGGCTACACCTTC. V gene TRBV27 combines with J gene TRBJ1-2, with D perhaps TRBD1 (6 bases). CDR1 MNHEY and CDR2 SMNVEV come from the germline V gene (reference sequence). The CDR3 loop spans 14 amino acids. Trimming took off 8 bases at V and 4 bases at J, with 17 bases between the two ends.

This clonotype came up a few times. V gene TRBV6-6 combines with J gene TRBJ2-5; possible D gene TRBD1, 5 bases. The CDR3 sequence is 14 residues long. Trimming removed 0 bases from V and 2 bases from J, with 7 bases in between. Germline CDR1 reads MNHNY; CDR2 reads SVGAGI (reference sequence). The CDR3 DNA reads TGTGCCAGCAGTTACTCGCCAGGGCAAGAGACCCAGTACTTC. Amino acids: CASSYSPGQETQYF.

Only a few counts were recorded for this clonotype. The genes are TRBV5-1 and TRBJ2-5; D might be TRBD1 or TRBD2, each matching 5 bases. Between the trimmed V and J ends, which lost 4 bases and 11 bases, there was a span of 24 bases. Germline V CDR1 and CDR2: SGHRS, YFSETQ. The CDR3 is made up of 15 amino acids. CDR3 amino acids: CASSLGPGIMGEQYF. The CDR3 coding sequence is TGCGCCAGCAGCCTAGGCCCAGGGATTATGGGGGAGCAGTACTTC.

This clonotype turned up a few times. Here the CDR3 reads CATSRDWTGTEQYF. Written as DNA, the CDR3 is TGTGCCACCAGCAGAGATTGGACAGGAACCGAGCAGTACTTC. The rearrangement uses TRBV15 and TRBJ2-7; 7 bases match TRBD1. After removal of 0 bases from V and 6 bases from J, the junction contained 5 bases not matched to a gene. Germline CDR1 and CDR2: LNHNV and YYDKDF (reference sequence). This CDR3 contains 14 residues.

V and J are TRBV7-6 and TRBJ1-1, with D unresolved. The V gene lost 0 bases and the J gene lost 2 bases, with 13 bases spanning the gap. Germline V gene data show CDR1 as SGHVS and CDR2 as FNYEAQ. The CDR3 length is 16 residues. In DNA form, the CDR3 reads TGTGCCAGCAGCTTAGCAGAACAGCCCAACAACACTGAAGCTTTCTTT. It specifies CASSLAEQPNNTEAFF.

On this clonotype: The junction shows a germline mismatch at one end, possibly a read error. This chain links TRBV12-3 or TRBV12-4 with TRBJ2-3, with D possibly being TRBD1 (7 bases). The CDR3 covers 12 residues. DNA for the CDR3: TGTGCCAGCAGTGCGGGGACAGATGCGCAATATTTT. As protein: CASSAGTDAQYF.

J is TRBJ2-5 and V is TRBV28; 10 positions match TRBD2. Germline CDR1 is MDHEN and CDR2 is SYDVKM. CDR3 length: 15 amino acids. The junction had 6 bases not matched to a gene; V was cut back by 8 bases and J by 0 bases. The DNA for the CDR3 is TGTGCCAGCTCGCGTAGCGGGGGGTACCAAGAGACCCAGTACTTC. It yields the protein CASSRSGGYQETQYF.